The sequence of this T cell receptor beta chain was determined in a study of T cells in Graves' hyperthyroidism and ophthalmopathy. CDR3 length: 13 residues. CDR1 and CDR2 (germline): SNHLY, FYNNEI. The V and J ends lost 8 bases and 5 bases respectively, with 15 bases between them. From RNA transcripts, TCR beta CDR3 regions were amplified. The TCR CDR3 first-round RT-PCR relied on the HTBI primer set. TCRdb reprocessed the multiplex PCR reads with MiXCR, giving one entry per CDR3 protein. This sample has about 400,000 distinct CDR3 sequences, with 15% found just once. Diagnostic decisions used clinical symptoms, serum thyroxine and TRAb, thyroid ultrasound and orbital computed tomography.

The chain has TRBV2 and TRBJ1-1; a possible D gene is TRBD1 (5 bases). This clonotype originated in a woman aged 30 to 39 with Graves' hyperthyroidism. Sequences were obtained from blood. The CDR3 DNA follows: TGTGCCAGCGGTCGGGGCAGCCGAACTGAAGCTTTCTTT. Its translation is CASGRGSRTEAFF.